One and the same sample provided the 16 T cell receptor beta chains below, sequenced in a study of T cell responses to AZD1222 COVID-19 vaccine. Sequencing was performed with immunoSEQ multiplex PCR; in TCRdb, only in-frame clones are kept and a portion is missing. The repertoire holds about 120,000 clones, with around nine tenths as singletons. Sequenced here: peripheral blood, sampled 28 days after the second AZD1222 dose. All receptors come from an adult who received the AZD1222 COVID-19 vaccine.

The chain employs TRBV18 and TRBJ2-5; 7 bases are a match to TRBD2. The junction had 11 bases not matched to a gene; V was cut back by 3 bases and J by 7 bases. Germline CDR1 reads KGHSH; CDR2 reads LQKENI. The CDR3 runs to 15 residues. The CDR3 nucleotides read TGTGCCAGCTCACCGATAACGACTAGCTCGCCGACCCAGTACTTC. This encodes CASSPITTSSPTQYF.

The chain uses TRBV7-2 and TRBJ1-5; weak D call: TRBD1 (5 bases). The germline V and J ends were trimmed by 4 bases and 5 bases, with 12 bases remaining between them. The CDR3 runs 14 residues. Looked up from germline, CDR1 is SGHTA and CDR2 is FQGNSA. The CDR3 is CASSWGGDDQPQHF. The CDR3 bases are TGTGCCAGCAGCTGGGGGGGGGATGATCAGCCCCAGCATTTT.

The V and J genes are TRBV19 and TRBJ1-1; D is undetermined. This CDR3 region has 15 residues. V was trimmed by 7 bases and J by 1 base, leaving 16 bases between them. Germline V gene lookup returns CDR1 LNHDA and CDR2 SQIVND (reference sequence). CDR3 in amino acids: CASTPGEGSNTEAFF. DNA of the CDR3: TGTGCCAGTACCCCCGGGGAGGGTTCGAACACTGAAGCTTTCTTT.

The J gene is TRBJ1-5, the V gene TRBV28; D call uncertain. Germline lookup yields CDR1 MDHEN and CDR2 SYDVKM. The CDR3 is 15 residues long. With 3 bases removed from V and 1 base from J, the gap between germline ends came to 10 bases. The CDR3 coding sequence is TGTGCCAGCAGTTTTTCCGGCGCGAGCAATCAGCCCCAGCATTTT. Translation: CASSFSGASNQPQHF. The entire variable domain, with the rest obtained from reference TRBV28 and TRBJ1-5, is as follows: DVKVTQSSRYLVKRTGEKVFLECVQDMDHENMFWYRQDPGLGLRLIYFSYDVKMKEKGDIPEGYSVSREKKERFSLILESASTNQTSMYLCASSFSGASNQPQHFGDGTRLSIL.

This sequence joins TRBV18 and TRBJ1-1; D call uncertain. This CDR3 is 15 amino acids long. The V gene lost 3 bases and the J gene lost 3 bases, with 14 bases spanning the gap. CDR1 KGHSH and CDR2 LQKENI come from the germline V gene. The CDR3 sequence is CASSPRKVVDTEAFF. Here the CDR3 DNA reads TGTGCCAGCTCACCCAGAAAAGTTGTCGACACTGAAGCTTTCTTT.

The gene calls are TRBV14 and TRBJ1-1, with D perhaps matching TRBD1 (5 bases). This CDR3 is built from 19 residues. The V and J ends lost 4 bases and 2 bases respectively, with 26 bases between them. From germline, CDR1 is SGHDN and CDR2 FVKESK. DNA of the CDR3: TGTGCCAGCAGCCTCAAGACGGTCGGGGGATGGGGCTTAAACACTGAAGCTTTCTTT. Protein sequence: CASSLKTVGGWGLNTEAFF.

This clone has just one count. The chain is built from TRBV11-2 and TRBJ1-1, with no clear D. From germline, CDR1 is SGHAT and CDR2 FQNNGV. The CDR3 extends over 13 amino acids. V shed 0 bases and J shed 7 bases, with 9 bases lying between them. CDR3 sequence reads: CASSLDYGREAFF. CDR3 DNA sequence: TGTGCCAGCAGCTTAGATTACGGGCGTGAAGCTTTCTTT.

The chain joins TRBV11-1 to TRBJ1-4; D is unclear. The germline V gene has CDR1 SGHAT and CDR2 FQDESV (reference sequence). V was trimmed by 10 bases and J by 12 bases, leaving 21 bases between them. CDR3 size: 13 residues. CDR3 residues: CATAGLPPGELFF. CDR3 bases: TGTGCCACCGCCGGACTCCCGCCGGGTGAACTGTTTTTT. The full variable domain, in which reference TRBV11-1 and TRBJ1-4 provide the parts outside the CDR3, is EAEVAQSPRYKITEKSQAVAFWCDPISGHATLYWYRQILGQGPELLVQFQDESVVDDSQLPKDRFSAERLKGVDSTLKIQPAELGDSAMYLCATAGLPPGELFFGSGTQLSVL.

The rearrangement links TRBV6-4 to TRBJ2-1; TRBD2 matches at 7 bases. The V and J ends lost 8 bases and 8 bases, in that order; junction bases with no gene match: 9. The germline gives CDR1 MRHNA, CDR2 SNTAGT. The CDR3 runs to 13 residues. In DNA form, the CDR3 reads TGTGCCAGCTCCGGACTAGTTGAAGATGAGCAGTTCTTC. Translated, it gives CASSGLVEDEQFF.

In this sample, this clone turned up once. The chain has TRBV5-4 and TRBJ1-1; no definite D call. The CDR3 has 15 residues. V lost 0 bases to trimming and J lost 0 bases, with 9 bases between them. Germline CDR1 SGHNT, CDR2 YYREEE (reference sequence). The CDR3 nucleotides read TGTGCCAGCAGCTTGGGGCCGGGTATGAACACTGAAGCTTTCTTT. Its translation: CASSLGPGMNTEAFF.

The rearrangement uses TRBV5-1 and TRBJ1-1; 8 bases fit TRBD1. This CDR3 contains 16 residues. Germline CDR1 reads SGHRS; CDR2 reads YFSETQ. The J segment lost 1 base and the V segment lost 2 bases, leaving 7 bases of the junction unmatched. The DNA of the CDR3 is TGCGCCAGCAGCTTCCAGACAGGGGTAGAGAACACTGAAGCTTTCTTT. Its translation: CASSFQTGVENTEAFF.

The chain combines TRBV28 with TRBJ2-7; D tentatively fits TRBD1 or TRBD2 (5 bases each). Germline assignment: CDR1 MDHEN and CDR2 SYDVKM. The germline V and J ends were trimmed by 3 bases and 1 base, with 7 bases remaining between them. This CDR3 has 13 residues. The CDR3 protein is CASSLGPSYEQYF. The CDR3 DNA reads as TGTGCCAGCAGTTTGGGACCTTCCTACGAGCAGTACTTC.

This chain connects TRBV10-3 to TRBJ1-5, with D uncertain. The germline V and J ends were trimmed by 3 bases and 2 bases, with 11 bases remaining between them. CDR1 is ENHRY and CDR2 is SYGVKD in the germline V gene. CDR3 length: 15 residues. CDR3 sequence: CAISDGREGNQPQHF. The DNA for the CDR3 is TGTGCCATCAGTGACGGGAGGGAGGGCAATCAGCCCCAGCATTTT.

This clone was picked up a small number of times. The CDR3 bases are TGTGCCACCAGACCCGGACAGGGGAGGGGGAAACTGTTTTTT. This sequence encodes CATRPGQGRGKLFF. J is TRBJ1-4 and V is TRBV15; TRBD1 matches 9 bases. V shed 6 bases, J shed 11 bases, and the junction held 10 bases outside the gene matches. This CDR3 contains 14 residues. In germline, CDR1 is LNHNV, CDR2 YYDKDF (reference sequence).

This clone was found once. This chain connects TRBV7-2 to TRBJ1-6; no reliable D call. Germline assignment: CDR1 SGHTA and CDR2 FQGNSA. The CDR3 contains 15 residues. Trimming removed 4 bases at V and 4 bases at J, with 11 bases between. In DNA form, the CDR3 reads TGTGCCAGCAGCTCCTGGAGGGCATATAATTCACCCCTCCACTTT. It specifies CASSSWRAYNSPLHF.

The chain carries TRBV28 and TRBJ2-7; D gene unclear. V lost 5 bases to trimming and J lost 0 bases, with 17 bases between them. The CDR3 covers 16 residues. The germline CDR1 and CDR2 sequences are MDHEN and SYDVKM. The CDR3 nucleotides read TGTGCCAGCAGTCCGCCGGTGTATCGACGCTCCTACGAGCAGTACTTC. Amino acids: CASSPPVYRRSYEQYF.